A single TCR beta chain is shown here with its context. Its antigen is not known. The data derive from a study of Tregs in tolerant kidney transplant recipients. Study observations and caveats: In tolerant patients, donor-specific Tregs outgrew total Tregs, suggesting antigen-driven expansion. This study did not directly address biological reproducibility.

Recipients received nonmyeloablative bone marrow transplants from related graft donors, with transient mixed chimerism. CD4+CD25+CD127- Tregs, CD4+CD25- non-Tregs, CD4 and CD8 cells were sorted. V lost 6 bases, J lost 6 bases, and 11 bases lay in between. Germline V gene data show CDR1 as SQVTM and CDR2 as ANQGSEA. CDR3 size: 11 residues. Sequencing used immunoSEQ multiplex PCR; TCRdb keeps in-frame clones, though not all of them. The table lists roughly 54,000 clones, roughly 90% of them singletons. V and J are TRBV29-1 and TRBJ1-2; D may be TRBD1 (6 bases). The sequence was obtained from a human patient who received a combined kidney and bone marrow transplant. The graft donor may have contributed some T cells. The source material was CD8+ T cells from blood (PBMCs), sampled 12 months after the transplant. The CDR3 DNA reads as TGCAGCGTCGAGGACAGCGATGGCTACACCTTC. Amino acids: CSVEDSDGYTF.